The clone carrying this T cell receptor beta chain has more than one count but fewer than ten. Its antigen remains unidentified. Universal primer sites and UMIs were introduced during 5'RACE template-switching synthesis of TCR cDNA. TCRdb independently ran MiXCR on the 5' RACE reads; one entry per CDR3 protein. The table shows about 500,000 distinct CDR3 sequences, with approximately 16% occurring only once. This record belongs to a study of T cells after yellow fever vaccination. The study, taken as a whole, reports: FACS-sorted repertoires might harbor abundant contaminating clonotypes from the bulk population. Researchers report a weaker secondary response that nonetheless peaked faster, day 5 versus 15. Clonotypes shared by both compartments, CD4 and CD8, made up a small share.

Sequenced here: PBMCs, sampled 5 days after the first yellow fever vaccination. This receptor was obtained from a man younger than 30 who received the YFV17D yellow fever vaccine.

The CDR3 is CASSFGQGATEAFF. CDR3 nucleotide sequence: TGTGCCAGCAGTTTCGGACAGGGGGCGACTGAAGCTTTCTTT. The rearrangement links TRBV12-3 or TRBV12-4 to TRBJ1-1, with 11 bases matching TRBD1. This CDR3 has 14 amino acids. After removal of 3 bases from V and 5 bases from J, the junction contained 2 bases not matched to a gene.